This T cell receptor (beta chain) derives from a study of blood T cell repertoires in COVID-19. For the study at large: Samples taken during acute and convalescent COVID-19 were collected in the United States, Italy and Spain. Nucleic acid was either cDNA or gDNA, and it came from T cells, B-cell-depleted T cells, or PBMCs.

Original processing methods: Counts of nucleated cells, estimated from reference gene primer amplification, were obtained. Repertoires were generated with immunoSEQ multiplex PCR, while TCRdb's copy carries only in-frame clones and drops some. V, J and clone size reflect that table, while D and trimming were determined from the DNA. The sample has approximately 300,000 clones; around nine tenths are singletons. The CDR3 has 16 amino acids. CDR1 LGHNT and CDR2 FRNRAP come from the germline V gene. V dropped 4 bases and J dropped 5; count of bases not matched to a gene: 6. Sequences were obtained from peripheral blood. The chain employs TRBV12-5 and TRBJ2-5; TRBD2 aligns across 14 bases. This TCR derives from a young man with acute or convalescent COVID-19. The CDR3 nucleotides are TGTGCTAGTGGTTACGGGACTAGCGGGAGTTCGGAGACCCAGTACTTC. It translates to CASGYGTSGSSETQYF.